This TCR beta chain is drawn from a study of T cells in Graves' hyperthyroidism and ophthalmopathy. Stability of Graves' hyperthyroidism was defined as absent ophthalmopathy progression within 18 months. Clinical symptoms, serum thyroxine, TRAb, thyroid ultrasound and orbital computed tomography informed diagnoses. The PBMCs had their origin in roughly 9.8 ml of fresh peripheral blood. This clonotype was recorded many times. Antigen specificity is unknown. RNA transcripts served as the template for amplifying TCR beta CDR3 regions. The HTBI set primed first-round TCR CDR3 RT-PCR. TCRdb called the multiplex PCR reads again in MiXCR, with one record for every CDR3 protein. The table shows about 350,000 distinct CDR3 sequences, with roughly 14% occurring only once. Study-wide points: Most thyroid clonotypes with frequency above 0.001 were detected in blood.

Germline V CDR1 and CDR2: MNHNS, SASEGT. The CDR3 spans 16 residues. Trimming took 6 bases from V and 3 from J; bases not matched to a gene: 12. The specimen sequenced was blood. The chain has TRBV6-1 and TRBJ2-7, with 9 bases lining up with TRBD1. This TCR was recovered from a woman in her twenties or thirties with Graves' hyperthyroidism. The CDR3 here is CASRRDRASAFYEQYF. Here the CDR3 DNA reads TGTGCCAGCAGACGGGACAGGGCTAGCGCTTTCTACGAGCAGTACTTC.